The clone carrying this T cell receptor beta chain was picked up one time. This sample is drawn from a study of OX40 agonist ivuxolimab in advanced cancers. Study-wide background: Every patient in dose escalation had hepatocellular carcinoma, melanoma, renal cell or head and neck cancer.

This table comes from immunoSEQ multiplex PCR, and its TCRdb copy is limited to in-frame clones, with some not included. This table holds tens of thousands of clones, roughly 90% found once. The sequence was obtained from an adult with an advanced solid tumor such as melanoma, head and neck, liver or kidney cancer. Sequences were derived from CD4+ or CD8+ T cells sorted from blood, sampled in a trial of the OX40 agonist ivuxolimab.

CDR3 sequence reads: CASSLAGSNTEAFF. DNA of the CDR3: TGTGCCAGCAGCTTAGCAGGGTCGAACACTGAAGCTTTCTTT. V usage is TRBV11-2 and J usage is TRBJ1-1; TRBD1 is a possible D gene (5 bases). CDR3 size: 14 residues. CDR1 and CDR2 (germline): SGHAT, FQNNGV. With 1 base removed from V and 1 base from J, the gap between germline ends came to 7 bases. Complete variable domain (other parts from reference TRBV11-2 and TRBJ1-1): EAGVAQSPRYKIIEKRQSVAFWCNPISGHATLYWYQQILGQGPKLLIQFQNNGVVDDSQLPKDRFSAERLKGVDSTLKIQPAKLEDSAVYLCASSLAGSNTEAFFGQGTRLTVV.